The T cell receptor beta chain described here comes from a study of beta chain features in type 1 diabetes. Isolated RNA was reverse transcribed in full, so expressed TCRB transcripts were sequenced. The data were produced by immunoSEQ multiplex PCR, yet TCRdb's version contains in-frame clones alone and is incomplete. The sample has over 200,000 clones, around 9.9% seen once. Study results and caveats: TCRB CDR3s were moderately but significantly shorter in Type 1 diabetes patients in all four CD4+ subsets. Type 1 diabetes patients had fewer VDJ junction insertions and more deletions.

One heparinised draw, averaging about 110 mL, was taken per donor. By way of CD45RO/CCR7/CD25/CD127/CD95/CD27, the CD4+ regulatory, stem cell-like memory, central memory and naive cells were sorted. The CDR3 is 16 amino acids. Germline values: CDR1 SGDLS, CDR2 YYNGEE. Trimming cost V 0 bases and J 8 bases; bases outside gene matches: 9. This clone has more than one count but fewer than ten. What it binds is unknown. J is TRBJ1-4 and V is TRBV9, with 8 bases matching TRBD1. This TCR was sampled from a man in his thirties or forties with type 1 diabetes. Material for sequencing was naive CD4+ T cells from blood. The CDR3 loop is CASSVAANQGAEKLFF. CDR3 coding DNA: TGTGCCAGCAGCGTAGCGGCCAACCAGGGGGCCGAAAAACTGTTTTTT.